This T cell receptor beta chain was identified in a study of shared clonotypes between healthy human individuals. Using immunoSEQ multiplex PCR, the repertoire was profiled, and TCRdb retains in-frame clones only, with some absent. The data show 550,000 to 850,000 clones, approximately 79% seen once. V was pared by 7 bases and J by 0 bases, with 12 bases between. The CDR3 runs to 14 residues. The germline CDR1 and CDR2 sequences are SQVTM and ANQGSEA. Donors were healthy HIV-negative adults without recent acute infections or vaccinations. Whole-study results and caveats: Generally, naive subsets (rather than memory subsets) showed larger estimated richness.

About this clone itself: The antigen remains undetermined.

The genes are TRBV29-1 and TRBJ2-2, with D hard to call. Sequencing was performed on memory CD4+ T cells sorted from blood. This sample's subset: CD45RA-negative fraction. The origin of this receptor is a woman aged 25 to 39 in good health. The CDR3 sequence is CSALGAANTGELFF. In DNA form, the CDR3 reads TGCAGCGCGTTGGGCGCAGCGAACACCGGGGAGCTGTTTTTT.